This T cell receptor beta chain derives from a study of blood T cell repertoires in COVID-19. This table comes from immunoSEQ multiplex PCR, and its TCRdb copy is limited to in-frame clones, with some not included. The sample gives around 200,000 clones, more than 85% of which show up once; 1.9% is in the top ten. V lost 7 bases and J lost 8, with 8 bases in between. Germline loops: CDR1 MNHEY, CDR2 SVGAGI. CDR3 size: 10 residues. Sequencing used peripheral blood. The clonotype comes from a man in his forties or fifties with active or convalescent COVID-19. V gene TRBV6-5 combines with J gene TRBJ1-2; D uncertain. CDR3 amino acids: CASTHWGYTF. DNA of the CDR3: TGTGCCAGCACCCACTGGGGCTACACCTTC.